The next 6 T cell receptor beta chains were all read from a single sample in a study of CD8 T cells in ankylosing spondylitis. Overall study findings and caveats: A TCR beta motif made of under 10 highly homologous variants seemed typical of ankylosing spondylitis blood.

TCRdb called the 5' RACE reads again in MiXCR, with one record for every CDR3 protein. The sample lists approximately 400,000 distinct CDR3 sequences, 17% seen once, with 1% in the top ten. What these receptors recognize is not known. The sample was blood, either unsorted or a sorted T cell fraction (not recorded which). The source of these receptors is a male donor with ankylosing spondylitis.

This clonotype was picked up a small number of times. This chain links TRBV15 with TRBJ1-1; the D is unclear. The CDR3 is made up of 13 amino acids. V gave up 0 bases and J gave up 2 bases, with 4 bases separating them. The germline V gene has CDR1 LNHNV and CDR2 YYDKDF (reference sequence). The CDR3 nucleotides read TGTGCCACCAGCAGAGACCGCAACACTGAAGCTTTCTTT. Protein sequence: CATSRDRNTEAFF.

The chain combines TRBV12-3 or TRBV12-4 with TRBJ1-2; TRBD1 matches at 7 bases. CDR3 length: 17 residues. The ends lost 5 bases at V and 0 bases at J; junction bases unmatched: 12. In DNA, the CDR3 is TGTGCCAGCAGTCGAACAGGGGACCGACCACCTAACTATGGCTACACCTTC. This encodes CASSRTGDRPPNYGYTF.

This clonotype was detected only a few times. The chain joins TRBV20-1 to TRBJ1-2, with D unresolved. Deletions cut 0 bases from V and 1 base from J, with 18 bases between. The CDR3 is 17 residues long. Germline V gene lookup returns CDR1 DFQATT and CDR2 SNEGSKA (reference sequence). The CDR3 protein is CSARDPGSWTINYGYTF. CDR3 coding DNA: TGCAGTGCTAGAGACCCCGGGTCGTGGACCATTAACTATGGCTACACCTTC.

This chain links TRBV10-3 with TRBJ2-1; D is possibly TRBD1 (6 bases). V was trimmed by 4 bases and J by 4 bases, leaving 8 bases between them. Germline V lookup: CDR1 ENHRY, CDR2 SYGVKD. The length of the CDR3 is 13 residues. The CDR3 loop is CAISATGYNEQFF. The CDR3 coding sequence is TGTGCCATCAGTGCTACAGGGTACAATGAGCAGTTCTTC.

V gene TRBV6-1 combines with J gene TRBJ2-5; TRBD1 agrees at 8 bases. Per germline, CDR1 MNHNS and CDR2 SASEGT. CDR3 length: 15 residues. The junction had 10 bases not matched to a gene; V was cut back by 6 bases and J by 4 bases. The CDR3 loop reads CASRPTGATGETQYF. The CDR3 DNA reads TGTGCCAGCAGGCCGACAGGGGCCACTGGAGAGACCCAGTACTTC.

This clonotype has more than one count but fewer than ten. The V gene is TRBV20-1, the J gene TRBJ2-1; TRBD2 aligns across 9 bases. The CDR3 loop spans 15 amino acids. V was clipped by 6 bases and J by 8 bases; unmatched bases: 14. The V gene's germline CDR1 is DFQATT and CDR2 SNEGSKA (reference sequence). CDR3 in DNA: TGCAGTGCGGACCCCGGGACTAGCAAAACCGATGAGCAGTTCTTC. Protein product: CSADPGTSKTDEQFF.